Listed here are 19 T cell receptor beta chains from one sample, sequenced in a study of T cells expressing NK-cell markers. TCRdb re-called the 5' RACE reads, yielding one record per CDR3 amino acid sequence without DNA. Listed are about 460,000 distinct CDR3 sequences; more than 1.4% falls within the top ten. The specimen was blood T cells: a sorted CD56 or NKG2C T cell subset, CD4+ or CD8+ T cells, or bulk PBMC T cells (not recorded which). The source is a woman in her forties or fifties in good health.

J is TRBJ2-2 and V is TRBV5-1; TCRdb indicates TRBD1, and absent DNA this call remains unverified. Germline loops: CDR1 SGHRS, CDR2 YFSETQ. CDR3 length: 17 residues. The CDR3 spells CASSLVLAADRTGELFF.

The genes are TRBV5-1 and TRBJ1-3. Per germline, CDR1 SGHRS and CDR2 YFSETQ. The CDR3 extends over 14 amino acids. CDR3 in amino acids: CASSLGERGNTIYF.

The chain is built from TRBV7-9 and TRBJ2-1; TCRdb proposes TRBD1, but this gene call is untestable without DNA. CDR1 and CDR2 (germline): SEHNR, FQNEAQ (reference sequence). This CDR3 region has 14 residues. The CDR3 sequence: CASSSRSRWNEQFF.

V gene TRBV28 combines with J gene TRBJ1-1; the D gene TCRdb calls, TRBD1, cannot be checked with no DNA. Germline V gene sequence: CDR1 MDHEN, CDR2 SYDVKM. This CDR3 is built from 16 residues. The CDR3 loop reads CASKLTGEGVNTEAFF.

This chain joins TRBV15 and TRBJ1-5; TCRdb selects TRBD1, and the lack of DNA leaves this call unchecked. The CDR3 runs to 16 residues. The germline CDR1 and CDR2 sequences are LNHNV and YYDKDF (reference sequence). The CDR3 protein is CATSRAFGQLHQPQHF. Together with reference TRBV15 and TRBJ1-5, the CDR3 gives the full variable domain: DAMVIQNPRYQVTQFGKPVTLSCSQTLNHNVMYWYQQKSSQAPKLLFHYYDKDFNNEADTPDNFQSRRPNTSFCFLDIRSPGLGDTAMYLCATSRAFGQLHQPQHFGDGTRLSIL.

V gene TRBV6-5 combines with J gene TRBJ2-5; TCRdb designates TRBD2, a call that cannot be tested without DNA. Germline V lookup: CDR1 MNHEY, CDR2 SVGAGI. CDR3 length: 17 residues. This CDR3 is CASSYSWGAGAQETQYF.

The CDR3 sequence: CSVEEVGVNTEAFF. The genes are TRBV29-1 and TRBJ1-1. Germline V gene sequence: CDR1 SQVTM, CDR2 ANQGSEA. The CDR3 sequence is 14 residues long.

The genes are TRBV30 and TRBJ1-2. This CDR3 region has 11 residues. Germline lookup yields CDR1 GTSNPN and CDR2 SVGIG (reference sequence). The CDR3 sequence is CAWSRSVGYTF.

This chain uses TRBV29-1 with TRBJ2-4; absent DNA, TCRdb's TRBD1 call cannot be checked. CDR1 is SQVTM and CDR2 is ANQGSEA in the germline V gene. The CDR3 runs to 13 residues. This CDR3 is CSVITGTVNIQYF.

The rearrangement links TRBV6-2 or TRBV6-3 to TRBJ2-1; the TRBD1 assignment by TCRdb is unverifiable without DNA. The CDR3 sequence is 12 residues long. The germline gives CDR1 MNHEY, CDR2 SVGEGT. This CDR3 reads CASTLQGGEQFF.

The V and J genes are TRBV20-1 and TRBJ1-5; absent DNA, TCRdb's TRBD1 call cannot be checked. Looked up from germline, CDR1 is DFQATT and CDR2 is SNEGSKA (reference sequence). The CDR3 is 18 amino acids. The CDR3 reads CSASFHRDRGGLGQPQHF.

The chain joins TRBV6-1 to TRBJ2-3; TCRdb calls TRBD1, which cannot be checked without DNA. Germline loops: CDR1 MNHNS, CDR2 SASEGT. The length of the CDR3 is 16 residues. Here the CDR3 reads CASSDFPGSGEDTQYF.

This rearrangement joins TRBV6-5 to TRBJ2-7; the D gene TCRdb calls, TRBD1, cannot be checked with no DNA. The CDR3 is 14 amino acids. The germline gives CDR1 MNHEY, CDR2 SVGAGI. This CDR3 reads CASSRGQGKNEQYF.

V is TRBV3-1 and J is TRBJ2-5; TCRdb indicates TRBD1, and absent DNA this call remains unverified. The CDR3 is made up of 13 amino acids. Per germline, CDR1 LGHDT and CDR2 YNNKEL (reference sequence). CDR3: CASTLDWAPTQYF.

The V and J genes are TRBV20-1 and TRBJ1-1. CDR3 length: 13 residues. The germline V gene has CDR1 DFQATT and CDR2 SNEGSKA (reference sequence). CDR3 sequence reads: CSASGNLGTEAFF.

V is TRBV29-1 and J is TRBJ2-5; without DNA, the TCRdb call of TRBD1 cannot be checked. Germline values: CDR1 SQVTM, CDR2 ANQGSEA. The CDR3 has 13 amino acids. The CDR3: CSVRGDSQETQYF.

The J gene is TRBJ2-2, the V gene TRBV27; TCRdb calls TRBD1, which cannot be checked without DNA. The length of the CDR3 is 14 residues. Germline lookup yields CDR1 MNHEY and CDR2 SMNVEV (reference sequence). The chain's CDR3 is CASSSSQGAGELFF.

CDR3 region: CASSQDSGAQYF. V is TRBV3-1 and J is TRBJ2-3. The CDR3 consists of 12 residues. Germline-derived CDR1 and CDR2 are LGHDT and YNNKEL (reference sequence).

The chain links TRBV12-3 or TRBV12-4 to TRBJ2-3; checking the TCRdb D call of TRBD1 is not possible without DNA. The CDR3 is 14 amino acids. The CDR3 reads CASSLKGGGDTQYF.